This T cell receptor beta chain appears in the sequencing data of a study of Ad26.COV2.S vaccination and SARS-CoV-2 variants. The study, taken as a whole, reports: Greater spike-specific TCR breadth was seen in vaccine recipients than in placebo recipients.

About this clone itself: Its antigen remains unknown.

Repertoires were generated with immunoSEQ multiplex PCR, while TCRdb's copy carries only in-frame clones and drops some. The sample includes 97,000 or so clones, around 80% of them seen just once. Germline V lookup: CDR1 LNHDA, CDR2 SQIVND (reference sequence). V was trimmed by 9 bases and J by 0 bases, leaving 17 bases between them. The CDR3 totals 16 residues. The chain couples TRBV19 to TRBJ1-4, with D maybe TRBD1 (6 bases). The sequence came from a human donor who had recovered from COVID-19. The material was peripheral blood, obtained after recovery from COVID-19. CDR3 sequence (DNA): TGTGCCAGCAGCCGGGACACCACTTCAACTAATGAAAAACTGTTTTTT. Its protein is CASSRDTTSTNEKLFF.